This T cell receptor beta chain was documented in a study of cytomegalovirus exposure and HLA in healthy donors. V lost 0 bases, J lost 6 bases, and 17 bases stayed unmatched. Germline V gene data show CDR1 as LGHNA and CDR2 as YSLEER. The CDR3 is 18 amino acids. Regarding the study as a whole: There were some V segments, including TRBV6-2 and TRBV6-3, excluded as indistinguishable.

Turning to this clone: Its antigen remains unidentified.

Researchers ran the PCR with 60 Vbeta and 13 Jbeta primers. The repertoire was sequenced with immunoSEQ multiplex PCR; TCRdb's copy has only in-frame clones and lacks some. This sample yields about 120,000 clones, of which 15% are seen a single time; under 2% belongs to the top ten. Specimen: PBMCs. The chain is built from TRBV4-3 and TRBJ2-7; 7 bases are shared with TRBD2. The sequence came from a woman aged 18-29 years in good health and CMV-seronegative. The CDR3 region is CASSQDSGGVGPGGEQYF. CDR3 nucleotides: TGCGCCAGCAGCCAAGACTCGGGGGGTGTAGGACCTGGGGGCGAGCAGTACTTC.